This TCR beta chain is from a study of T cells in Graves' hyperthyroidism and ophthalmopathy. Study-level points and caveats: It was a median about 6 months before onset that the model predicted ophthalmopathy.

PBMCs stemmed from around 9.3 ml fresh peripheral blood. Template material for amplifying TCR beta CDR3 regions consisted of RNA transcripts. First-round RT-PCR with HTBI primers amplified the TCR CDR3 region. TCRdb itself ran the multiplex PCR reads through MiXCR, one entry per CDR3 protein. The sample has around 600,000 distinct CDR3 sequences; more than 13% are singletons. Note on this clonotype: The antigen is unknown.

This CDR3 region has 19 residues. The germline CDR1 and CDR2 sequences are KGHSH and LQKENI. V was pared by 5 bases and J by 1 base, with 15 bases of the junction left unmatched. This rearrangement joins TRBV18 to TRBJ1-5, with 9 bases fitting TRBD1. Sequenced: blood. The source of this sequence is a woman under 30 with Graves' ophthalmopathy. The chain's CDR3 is CASSELSGTGLFSNQPQHF. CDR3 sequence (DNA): TGTGCCAGCTCAGAGCTGTCCGGGACAGGGCTTTTCAGCAATCAGCCCCAGCATTTT.